These 21 T cell receptor beta chains were sequenced from one sample in a study of blood T cell repertoires in COVID-19. The data were produced by immunoSEQ multiplex PCR, yet TCRdb's version contains in-frame clones alone and is incomplete. The sample yields around 35,000 clones, approximately 91% seen once. The sequenced sample was peripheral blood. All receptors derive from a human donor in a cohort sampled during active COVID-19.

The chain couples TRBV4-2 to TRBJ2-5; 13 bases agree with TRBD2. The V and J ends lost 3 bases and 2 bases, in that order; junction bases with no gene match: 9. Germline V gene data show CDR1 as LGHNA and CDR2 as YNFKEQ. The CDR3 extends over 18 amino acids. Here the CDR3 DNA reads TGTGCCAGCAGCCAGGACCCTACTAGCGGGGGGGCACAAGAGACCCAGTACTTC. The encoded protein is CASSQDPTSGGAQETQYF.

The chain links TRBV28 to TRBJ2-1; 8 bases are a match to TRBD2. Per the germline V gene, CDR1 is MDHEN and CDR2 is SYDVKM. V shed 4 bases and J 7 bases; nucleotides not matched to a gene: 9. This CDR3 is built from 15 residues. The CDR3 spells CASSSPAGGENEQFF. The CDR3, as DNA: TGTGCCAGCAGTTCCCCCGCGGGAGGTGAAAATGAGCAGTTCTTC.

V is TRBV7-2 and J is TRBJ2-5; 14 positions match TRBD2. The V gene end was trimmed by 5 bases and the J gene end by 4 bases; junction bases not matched to a gene: 9. CDR1 is SGHTA and CDR2 is FQGNSA in the germline V gene. The CDR3 totals 17 residues. The CDR3 is CASSPRLAGGPGETQYF. In DNA, the CDR3 is TGTGCCAGCAGCCCCAGACTAGCGGGAGGGCCAGGAGAGACCCAGTACTTC.

This rearrangement joins TRBV2 to TRBJ2-5; 7 nucleotides align to TRBD1. The CDR3 is 14 residues long. With V trimmed by 7 bases and J by 2 bases, 7 bases remained unmatched. The V gene's germline CDR1 is SNHLY and CDR2 FYNNEI. In nucleotides, the CDR3 is TGTGCCAGCAATGGGGGCAGGGGGCAAGAGACCCAGTACTTC. It yields the protein CASNGGRGQETQYF. Filled out from reference TRBV2 and TRBJ2-5, the complete variable domain reads EPEVTQTPSHQVTQMGQEVILRCVPISNHLYFYWYRQILGQKVEFLVSFYNNEISEKSEIFDDQFSVERPDGSNFTLKIRSTKLEDSAMYFCASNGGRGQETQYFGPGTRLLVL.

This chain connects TRBV12-3 or TRBV12-4 to TRBJ2-2; 8 positions agree with TRBD1. Trimming removed 7 bases from V and 7 bases from J; junction bases left unmatched: 5. This CDR3 has 13 residues. CDR3 residues: CASNQGAGGELFF. CDR3 sequence (DNA): TGTGCCAGCAACCAGGGGGCTGGCGGGGAGCTGTTTTTT.

The chain uses TRBV30 and TRBJ1-2; TRBD1 agrees at 7 bases. The germline V gene encodes CDR1 GTSNPN and CDR2 SVGIG (reference sequence). V was pared by 1 base and J by 6 bases, with 2 bases of the junction left unmatched. The CDR3 sequence is 12 residues long. CDR3 region: CAWSDDRDGYTF. CDR3 sequence (DNA): TGTGCCTGGAGTGACGACAGGGATGGCTACACCTTC.

The CDR3 region is CASSKGTGRSPNYGYTF. Written as DNA, the CDR3 is TGTGCCAGTAGTAAAGGGACAGGACGAAGCCCTAACTATGGCTACACCTTC. The chain combines TRBV19 with TRBJ1-2, with 8 bases matching TRBD1. The germline V gene has CDR1 LNHDA and CDR2 SQIVND (reference sequence). With V trimmed by 4 bases and J by 0 bases, 10 bases remained unmatched. The CDR3 sequence is 17 residues long. Using reference TRBV19 and TRBJ1-2 for the parts outside the CDR3, the full variable domain is DGGITQSPKYLFRKEGQNVTLSCEQNLNHDAMYWYRQDPGQGLRLIYYSQIVNDFQKGDIAEGYSVSREKKESFPLTVTSAQKNPTAFYLCASSKGTGRSPNYGYTFGSGTRLTVV.

This chain joins TRBV3-1 (or the pseudogene TRBV3-2) and TRBJ2-3; 9 bases are shared with TRBD1. Trimming at V came to 0 bases and at J to 8 bases, leaving 0 bases not matched to a gene. The CDR3 extends over 13 amino acids. CDR1 is LGHDT and CDR2 is YNNKEL in the germline V gene (reference sequence). The DNA for the CDR3 is TGTGCCAGCAGCCAAGAACAGGGGGCTACGCAGTATTTT. Protein sequence: CASSQEQGATQYF.

This sequence joins TRBV7-9 and TRBJ1-5; TRBD1 matches 8 bases. The CDR3 runs 15 residues. CDR1 and CDR2 (germline): SEHNR, FQNEAQ (reference sequence). The ends lost 5 bases at V and 6 bases at J; junction bases unmatched: 9. CDR3 protein: CASSPGTGKLQPQHF. As DNA, the CDR3 is TGTGCCAGCAGCCCAGGGACAGGAAAGCTTCAGCCCCAGCATTTT.

There are a few counts of this clone. V usage is TRBV7-2 and J usage is TRBJ1-5, with TRBD1 identical over 7 bases. J gave up 3 bases and V 5 bases, and 7 bases lay outside the gene matches. Germline assignment: CDR1 SGHTA and CDR2 FQGNSA. The CDR3 has 15 amino acids. The CDR3 DNA sequence: TGTGCCAGCAGCCTCAACAGGGGAGACAATCAGCCCCAGCATTTT. Translation: CASSLNRGDNQPQHF.

This rearrangement joins TRBV6-5 to TRBJ1-2, with TRBD1 matching 8 bases. With V trimmed by 3 bases and J by 2 bases, 5 bases remained unmatched. The CDR3 spans 15 residues. Looked up from germline, CDR1 is MNHEY and CDR2 is SVGAGI. Here the CDR3 reads CASSYLSGGNYGYTF. CDR3 sequence (DNA): TGTGCCAGCAGTTATCTGTCAGGGGGCAACTATGGCTACACCTTC.

This clone has only one observation. The chain joins TRBV7-2 to TRBJ2-1; 9 nucleotides align to TRBD2. The trim removed 2 bases at V and 8 bases at J, leaving 10 bases unmatched. The CDR3 runs 16 residues. CDR1 SGHTA and CDR2 FQGNSA come from the germline V gene. In nucleotides, the CDR3 is TGTGCCAGCAGCTTAACCCAGGCTAGCGGGGCCGATGAGCAGTTCTTC. Protein product: CASSLTQASGADEQFF. Complete variable domain (other parts from reference TRBV7-2 and TRBJ2-1): GAGVSQSPSNKVTEKGKDVELRCDPISGHTALYWYRQSLGQGLEFLIYFQGNSAPDKSGLPSDRFSAERTGGSVSTLTIQRTQQEDSAVYLCASSLTQASGADEQFFGPGTRLTVL.

The chain is built from TRBV15 and TRBJ1-4; 9 bases agree with TRBD1. J was trimmed by 8 bases and V by 0 bases; bases with no gene match: 4. Germline-derived CDR1 and CDR2 are LNHNV and YYDKDF (reference sequence). This CDR3 comprises 15 residues. The CDR3 coding sequence is TGTGCCACCAGCAGAGAGGACAGGGGTAGCGAAAAACTGTTTTTT. Protein: CATSREDRGSEKLFF.

V gene TRBV7-9 combines with J gene TRBJ2-7, with TRBD1 matching over 9 bases. Trimming cost V 5 bases and J 6 bases; bases outside gene matches: 5. The CDR3 is made up of 13 amino acids. CDR1 and CDR2 (germline): SEHNR, FQNEAQ (reference sequence). The CDR3 sequence: CASSLTGGREQYF. DNA of the CDR3: TGTGCCAGCAGCCTGACAGGGGGTCGCGAGCAGTACTTC.

This chain joins TRBV7-2 and TRBJ2-2; TRBD1 aligns across 8 bases. Per the germline V gene, CDR1 is SGHTA and CDR2 is FQGNSA. The CDR3 loop spans 14 amino acids. J gave up 4 bases and V 3 bases, and 1 base lay outside the gene matches. The CDR3 sequence: CASSFDRGTGELFF. The DNA of the CDR3 is TGTGCCAGCAGCTTTGACAGGGGCACCGGGGAGCTGTTTTTT. Variable domain in full (rest from reference TRBV7-2 and TRBJ2-2): GAGVSQSPSNKVTEKGKDVELRCDPISGHTALYWYRQSLGQGLEFLIYFQGNSAPDKSGLPSDRFSAERTGGSVSTLTIQRTQQEDSAVYLCASSFDRGTGELFFGEGSRLTVL.

The rearrangement joins TRBV5-4 to TRBJ2-5; D might be TRBD1 (6 bases). Between the trimmed V and J ends, which lost 1 base and 4 bases, there was a span of 8 bases. The V gene's germline CDR1 is SGHNT and CDR2 YYREEE (reference sequence). This CDR3 contains 13 residues. CDR3: CASSLQGGETQYF. DNA of the CDR3: TGTGCCAGCAGCTTGCAAGGGGGAGAGACCCAGTACTTC.

This chain links TRBV6-5 with TRBJ1-2; D gene ambiguous. The V gene lost 5 bases and the J gene lost 7 bases, with 8 bases spanning the gap. Germline V lookup: CDR1 MNHEY, CDR2 SVGAGI. The CDR3 has 11 amino acids. CDR3 residues: CASSTTFGYTF. CDR3 sequence (DNA): TGTGCCAGCAGTACTACCTTTGGCTACACCTTC.

The CDR3 nucleotides read TGTGCCAGCAGCGGACAGAAGACCCACAATGAGCAGTTCTTC. Protein product: CASSGQKTHNEQFF. V usage is TRBV21-1 and J usage is TRBJ2-1; TRBD1, the table's D call, was not compared with the DNA. TRBV21-1 is recorded as a pseudogene. The CDR3 totals 14 residues.

The V gene is TRBV3-1 (or the pseudogene TRBV3-2), the J gene TRBJ2-3; 8 nucleotides match TRBD2. Germline-derived CDR1 and CDR2 are LGHDT and YNNKEL (reference sequence). V gave up 4 bases and J gave up 5 bases; unmatched junction bases: 5. This CDR3 comprises 14 residues. This CDR3 reads CASSLGLAGDTQYF. The DNA for the CDR3 is TGTGCCAGCAGCCTCGGACTAGCTGGAGATACGCAGTATTTT.

This rearrangement joins TRBV6-1 to TRBJ2-7, with TRBD1 identical over 11 bases. After removal of 3 bases from V and 0 bases from J, the junction contained 1 base not matched to a gene. In germline, CDR1 is MNHNS, CDR2 SASEGT. The CDR3 loop spans 15 amino acids. This chain's CDR3 is CASSEGQGVSYEQYF. For the CDR3, the DNA is TGTGCCAGCAGTGAGGGACAGGGGGTCTCCTACGAGCAGTACTTC.

The V call is TRBV2, the J call TRBJ2-1; D is uncertain. Trimming shortened V by 7 bases and J by 4 bases, and 11 bases separated the two germline ends. The CDR3 spans 13 residues. The germline gives CDR1 SNHLY, CDR2 FYNNEI. CDR3 nucleotide sequence: TGTGCCAGCAAAGGCAGGCCTTACAATGAGCAGTTCTTC. Amino acid sequence: CASKGRPYNEQFF.